This note documents a single TCR beta chain sequence. Antigen: not known. This specimen belongs to a study of cytomegalovirus exposure and HLA in healthy donors. Study summary: Around 85 million unique TCR sequences came from HLA-typed donors in an early release.

Whole-study results and caveats: In a later analysis, at a false discovery rate of 0.05, approximately 18,000 TCR beta sequences were associated with HLA alleles. Researchers counted approximately 160 TCR beta chains as cytomegalovirus-associated.

The primer mix had 60 Vbeta and 13 Jbeta primers. The method was immunoSEQ multiplex PCR; TCRdb's version includes in-frame clones alone and lacks a portion of them. In the table there are roughly 120,000 clones, around 82% of which are singletons. Trimming took off 8 bases at V and 6 bases at J, with 11 bases between the two ends. Germline V gives CDR1 SGDLS, CDR2 YYNGEE. The CDR3 sequence is 12 residues long. The specimen sequenced was PBMCs. This clonotype was obtained from a male donor in good health and CMV-seropositive. This chain joins TRBV9 and TRBJ1-4, with TRBD1 as a possible D gene (6 bases). The CDR3 region is CASGGADEKLFF. The CDR3, as DNA: TGTGCCAGTGGGGGCGCGGATGAAAAACTGTTTTTT.